The clone carrying this T cell receptor beta chain was observed many times. No antigen is known for it. V was shortened by 5 bases and J by 8 bases, with 9 bases between the two germline ends. The CDR3 runs 11 residues. A single record per CDR3 protein comes from TCRdb applying MiXCR to the 5' RACE reads. The table shows more than 400,000 distinct CDR3 sequences, with about 15% occurring only once. These data are taken from a study of identical twins. Findings and limits, study-wide: Reduced insertions were recorded for abundant cord blood beta clonotypes, with no such pattern in memory repertoires. Out-of-frame alpha sequences that twins shared showed excess low generation probability.

Healthy Caucasian individuals made up all the donors. These data were also filed under a second study, of yellow fever vaccine responses in identical twins.

The chain recombines TRBV12-3 or TRBV12-4 with TRBJ1-1; D remains unclear. This clonotype was sampled from a young woman in good health. Sequencing input: CD4+ T cells sorted from blood. CDR3 DNA: TGTGCCAGCAGTAGACGGACGGAAGCTTTCTTT. Protein: CASSRRTEAFF.